This T cell receptor beta chain was documented in a study of T cell responses to AZD1222 COVID-19 vaccine. The study, taken as a whole, reports: Repertoire samples came only from after the peak T cell response. Recipients of AZD1222 seropositive at baseline numbered only 6 or 7. Researchers report vaccine-associated CD4 TCRs spanning spike, with dominance at 160-218 and 743-854. The donor cohort was predominantly white British with a female majority, and clonal diversity may have been underestimated.

The CDR3 is made up of 15 amino acids. Germline V CDR1 and CDR2: SGHDN, FVKESK. Deletions cut 0 bases from V and 4 bases from J, with 12 bases between. Some clones are missing from TCRdb's copy, which holds only in-frame ones; the method was immunoSEQ multiplex PCR. The data contain around 160,000 clones, approximately 89% of them seen just once; the ten biggest clones take up more than 13%. As to this clone: Its antigen is currently unknown.

The input for sequencing was peripheral blood, taken on day 0 of AZD1222 vaccination. This sequence joins TRBV14 and TRBJ1-2; perhaps TRBD1 as D (5 bases). This TCR came from an adult in good health. The CDR3 is CASSQDSGRGYGYTF. The CDR3 region has the DNA TGTGCCAGCAGCCAAGATTCGGGGAGGGGCTATGGCTACACCTTC.